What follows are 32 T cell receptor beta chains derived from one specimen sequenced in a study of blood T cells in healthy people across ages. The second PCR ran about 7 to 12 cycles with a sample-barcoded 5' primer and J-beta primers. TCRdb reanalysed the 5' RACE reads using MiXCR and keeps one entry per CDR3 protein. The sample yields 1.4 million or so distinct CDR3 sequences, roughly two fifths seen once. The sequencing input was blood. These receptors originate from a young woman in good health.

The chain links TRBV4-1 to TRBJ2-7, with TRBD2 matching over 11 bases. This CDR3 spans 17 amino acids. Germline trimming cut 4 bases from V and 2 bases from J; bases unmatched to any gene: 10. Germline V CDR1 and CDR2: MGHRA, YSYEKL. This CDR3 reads CASSPRTSGSRTYEQYF. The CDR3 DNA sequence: TGCGCCAGCAGCCCTCGGACTAGCGGGTCCCGTACCTACGAGCAGTACTTC.

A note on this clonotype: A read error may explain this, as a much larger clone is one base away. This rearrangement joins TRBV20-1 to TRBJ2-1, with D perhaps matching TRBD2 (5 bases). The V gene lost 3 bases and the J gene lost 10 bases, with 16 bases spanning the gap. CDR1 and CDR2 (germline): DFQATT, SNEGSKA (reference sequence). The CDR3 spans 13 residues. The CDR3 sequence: CSASGIDPYEQFF. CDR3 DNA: TGCAGTGCTAGCGGGATAGACCCTTACGAGCAGTTCTTC.

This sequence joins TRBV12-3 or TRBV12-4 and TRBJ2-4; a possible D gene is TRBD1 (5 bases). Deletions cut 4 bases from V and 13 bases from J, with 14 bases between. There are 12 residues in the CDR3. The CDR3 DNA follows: TGTGCCAGCAGTTCGGACATCGATGAGCAGTACTTC. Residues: CASSSDIDEQYF.

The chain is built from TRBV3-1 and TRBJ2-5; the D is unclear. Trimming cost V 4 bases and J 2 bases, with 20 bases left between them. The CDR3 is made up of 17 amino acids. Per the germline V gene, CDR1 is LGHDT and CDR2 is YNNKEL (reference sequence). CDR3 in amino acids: CASSLELDWIIQETQYF. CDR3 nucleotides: TGTGCCAGCAGCCTCGAACTCGACTGGATCATTCAAGAGACCCAGTACTTC.

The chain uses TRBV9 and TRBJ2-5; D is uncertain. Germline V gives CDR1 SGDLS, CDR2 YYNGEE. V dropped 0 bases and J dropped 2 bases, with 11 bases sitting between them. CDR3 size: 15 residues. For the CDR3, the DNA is TGTGCCAGCAGCGTAGCGGCAGACCTTCAAGAGACCCAGTACTTC. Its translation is CASSVAADLQETQYF.

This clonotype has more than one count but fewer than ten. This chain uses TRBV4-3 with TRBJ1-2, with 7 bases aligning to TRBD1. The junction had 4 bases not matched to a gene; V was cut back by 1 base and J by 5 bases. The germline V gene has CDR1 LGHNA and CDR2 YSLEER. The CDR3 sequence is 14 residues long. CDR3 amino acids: CASSQALGQYGYTF. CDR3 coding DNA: TGCGCCAGCAGCCAAGCCCTGGGACAGTATGGCTACACCTTC.

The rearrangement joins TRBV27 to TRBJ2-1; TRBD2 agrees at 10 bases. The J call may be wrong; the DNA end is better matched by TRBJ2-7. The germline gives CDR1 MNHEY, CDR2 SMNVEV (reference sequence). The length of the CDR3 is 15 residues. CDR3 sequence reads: CASTVAGGTYNEQYF. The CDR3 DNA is TGTGCCAGCACCGTAGCGGGAGGCACCTACAATGAGCAGTACTTC.

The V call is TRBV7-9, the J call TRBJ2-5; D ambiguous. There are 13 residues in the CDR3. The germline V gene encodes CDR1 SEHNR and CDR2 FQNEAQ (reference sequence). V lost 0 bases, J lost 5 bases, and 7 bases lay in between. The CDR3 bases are TGTGCCAGCAGCTTAGCGGCTTCCGAGACCCAGTACTTC. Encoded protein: CASSLAASETQYF.

The CDR3 loop is CASSRRVSGSTDTQYF. The CDR3 nucleotides read TGTGCCAGCAGCCGAAGGGTTAGCGGGAGCACAGATACGCAGTATTTT. V is TRBV14 and J is TRBJ2-3, with 7 bases matching TRBD2. Trimming took 4 bases from V and 0 from J; bases not matched to a gene: 7. Germline loops: CDR1 SGHDN, CDR2 FVKESK. The CDR3 runs 16 residues.

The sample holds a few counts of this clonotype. CDR3 bases: TGTGCCAGCAGCGCCCTACTAGCGGGAGCGGACACCGGGGAGCTGTTTTTT. Its protein product is CASSALLAGADTGELFF. V usage is TRBV7-2 and J usage is TRBJ2-2; 11 bases match TRBD2. V lost 5 bases, J lost 3 bases, and 8 bases stayed unmatched. CDR3 length: 17 amino acids. The germline V gene has CDR1 SGHTA and CDR2 FQGNSA.

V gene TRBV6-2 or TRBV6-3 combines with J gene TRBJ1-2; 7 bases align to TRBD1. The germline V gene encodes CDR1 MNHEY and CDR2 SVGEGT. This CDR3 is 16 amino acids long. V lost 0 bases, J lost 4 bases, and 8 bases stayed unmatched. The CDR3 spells CASSYSNPGGGYGYTF. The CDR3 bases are TGTGCCAGCAGTTACTCCAACCCAGGGGGTGGCTATGGCTACACCTTC.

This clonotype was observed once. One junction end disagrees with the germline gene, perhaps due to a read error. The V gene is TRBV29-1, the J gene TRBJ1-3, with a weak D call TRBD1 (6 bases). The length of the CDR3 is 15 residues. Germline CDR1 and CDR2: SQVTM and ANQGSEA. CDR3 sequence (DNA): TGCAGCGTTGAAGGGGACACTCTCGGAGGAAGCACCATATATTTT. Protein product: CSVEGDTLGGSTIYF.

The CDR3 coding sequence is TGTGCCAGCAGCTGGCCAAATGCAGCAGGGAAGCCCATTAGGAAGTTAGTCGCTTTCTTT. Amino acid sequence: CASSWPNAAGKPIRKLVAFF. The genes are TRBV7-2 and TRBJ1-1; maybe TRBD1 (5 bases). CDR1 is SGHTA, CDR2 FQGNSA, per germline. Trimming cost V 4 bases and J 11 bases, with 38 bases left between them. CDR3 length: 20 amino acids.

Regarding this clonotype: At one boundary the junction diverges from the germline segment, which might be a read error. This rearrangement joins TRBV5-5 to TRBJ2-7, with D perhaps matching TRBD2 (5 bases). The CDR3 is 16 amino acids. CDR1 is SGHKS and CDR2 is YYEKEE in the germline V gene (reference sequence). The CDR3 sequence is CAGSLDFGVGSYEQYF. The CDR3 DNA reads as TGTGCCGGCAGCTTGGATTTCGGGGTTGGGTCCTACGAGCAGTACTTC. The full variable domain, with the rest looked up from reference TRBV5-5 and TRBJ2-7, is DAGVTQSPTHLIKTRGQQVTLRCSPISGHKSVSWYQQVLGQGPQFIFQYYEKEERGRGNFPDRFSARQFPNYSSELNVNALLLGDSALYLCAGSLDFGVGSYEQYFGPGTRLTVT.

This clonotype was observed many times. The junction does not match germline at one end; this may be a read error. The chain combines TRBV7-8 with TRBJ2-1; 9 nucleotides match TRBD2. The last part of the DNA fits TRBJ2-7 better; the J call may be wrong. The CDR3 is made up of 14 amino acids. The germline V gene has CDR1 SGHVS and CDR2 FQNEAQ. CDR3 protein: CASSLAGPYNEQYF. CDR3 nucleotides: TGTGCCAGCAGCCTAGCGGGGCCCTACAATGAGCAGTACTTC.

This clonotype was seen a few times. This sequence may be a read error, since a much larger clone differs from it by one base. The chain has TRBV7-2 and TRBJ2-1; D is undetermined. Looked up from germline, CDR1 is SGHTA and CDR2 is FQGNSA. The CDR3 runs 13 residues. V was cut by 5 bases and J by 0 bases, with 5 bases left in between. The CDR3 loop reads CASSVFSYNEQFF. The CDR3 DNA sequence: TGTGCCAGCAGCGTTTTCTCCTACAATGAGCAGTTCTTC.

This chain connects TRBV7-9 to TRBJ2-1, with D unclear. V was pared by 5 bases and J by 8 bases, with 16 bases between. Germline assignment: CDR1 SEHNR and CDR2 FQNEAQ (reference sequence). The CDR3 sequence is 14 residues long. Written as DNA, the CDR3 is TGTGCCAGCAGCCTAACGTTTCGGTACGATGAGCAGTTCTTC. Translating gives CASSLTFRYDEQFF. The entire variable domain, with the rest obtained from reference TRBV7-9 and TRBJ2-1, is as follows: DTGVSQNPRHKITKRGQNVTFRCDPISEHNRLYWYRQTLGQGPEFLTYFQNEAQLEKSRLLSDRFSAERPKGSFSTLEIQRTEQGDSAMYLCASSLTFRYDEQFFGPGTRLTVL.

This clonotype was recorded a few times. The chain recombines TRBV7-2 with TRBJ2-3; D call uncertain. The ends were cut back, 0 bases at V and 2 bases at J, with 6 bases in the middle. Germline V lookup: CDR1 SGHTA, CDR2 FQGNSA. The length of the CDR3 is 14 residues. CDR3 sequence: CASSLARVTDTQYF. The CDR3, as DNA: TGTGCCAGCAGCTTAGCAAGGGTCACAGATACGCAGTATTTT.

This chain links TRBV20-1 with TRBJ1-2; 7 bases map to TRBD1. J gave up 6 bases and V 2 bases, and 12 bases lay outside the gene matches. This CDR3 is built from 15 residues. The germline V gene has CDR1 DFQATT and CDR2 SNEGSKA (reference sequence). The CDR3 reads CSARKQGSTRDGYTF. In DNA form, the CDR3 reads TGCAGTGCTAGAAAACAGGGGAGTACACGAGATGGCTACACCTTC.

The CDR3 coding sequence is TGTGCCAGCAGTATTGGATCCTATAATTCACCCCTCCACTTT. Translating gives CASSIGSYNSPLHF. This chain links TRBV6-4 with TRBJ1-6; D is ambiguous. The ends were cut back, 5 bases at V and 1 base at J, with 6 bases in the middle. The CDR3 is made up of 14 amino acids. CDR1 is MRHNA, CDR2 SNTAGT, per germline.

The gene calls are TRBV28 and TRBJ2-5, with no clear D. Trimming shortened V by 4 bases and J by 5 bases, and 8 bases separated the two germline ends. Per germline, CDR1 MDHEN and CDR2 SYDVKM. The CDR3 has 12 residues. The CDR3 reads CASSSERETQYF. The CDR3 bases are TGTGCCAGCAGTTCGGAACGGGAGACCCAGTACTTC. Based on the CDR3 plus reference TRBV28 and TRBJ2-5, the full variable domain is DVKVTQSSRYLVKRTGEKVFLECVQDMDHENMFWYRQDPGLGLRLIYFSYDVKMKEKGDIPEGYSVSREKKERFSLILESASTNQTSMYLCASSSERETQYFGPGTRLLVL.

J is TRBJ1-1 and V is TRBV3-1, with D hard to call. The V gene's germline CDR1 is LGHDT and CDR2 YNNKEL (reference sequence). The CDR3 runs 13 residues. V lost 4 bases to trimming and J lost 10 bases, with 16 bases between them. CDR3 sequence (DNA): TGTGCCAGCAGCCGAACCGGGCCCCCGGCAGCTTTCTTT. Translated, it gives CASSRTGPPAAFF.

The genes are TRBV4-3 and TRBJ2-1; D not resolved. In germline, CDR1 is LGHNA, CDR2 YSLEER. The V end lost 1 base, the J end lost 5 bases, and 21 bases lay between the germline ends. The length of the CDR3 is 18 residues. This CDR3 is CASSQVRVTHFSDNEQFF. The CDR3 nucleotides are TGCGCCAGCAGCCAAGTTAGGGTTACCCATTTTTCCGACAATGAGCAGTTCTTC.

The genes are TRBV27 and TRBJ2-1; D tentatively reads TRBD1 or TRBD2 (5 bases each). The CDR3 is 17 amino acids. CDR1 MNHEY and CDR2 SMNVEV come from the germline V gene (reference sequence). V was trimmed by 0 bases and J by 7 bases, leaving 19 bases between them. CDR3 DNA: TGTGCCAGCAGTTTATCTGGTTTGGCAGGGCCGGGAAATGAGCAGTTCTTC. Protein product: CASSLSGLAGPGNEQFF.

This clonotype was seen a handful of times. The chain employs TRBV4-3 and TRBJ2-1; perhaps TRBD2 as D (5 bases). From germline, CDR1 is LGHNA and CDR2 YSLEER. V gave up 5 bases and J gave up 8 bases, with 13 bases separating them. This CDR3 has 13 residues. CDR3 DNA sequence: TGCGCCAGCAGCGATAGGGCGGGCGATGAGCAGTTCTTC. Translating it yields CASSDRAGDEQFF.

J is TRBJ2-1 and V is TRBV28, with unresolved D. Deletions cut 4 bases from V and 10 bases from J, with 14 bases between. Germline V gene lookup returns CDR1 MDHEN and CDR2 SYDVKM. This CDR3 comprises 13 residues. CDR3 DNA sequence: TGTGCCAGCAGTTCGTCTAACTCCTACGAGCAGTTCTTC. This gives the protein CASSSSNSYEQFF.

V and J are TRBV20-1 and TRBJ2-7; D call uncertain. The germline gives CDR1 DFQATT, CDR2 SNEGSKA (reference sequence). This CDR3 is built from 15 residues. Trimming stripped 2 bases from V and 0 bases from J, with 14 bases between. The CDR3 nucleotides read TGCAGTGCTAGAATTTTGGGTCGAGTCTCCTACGAGCAGTACTTC. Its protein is CSARILGRVSYEQYF.

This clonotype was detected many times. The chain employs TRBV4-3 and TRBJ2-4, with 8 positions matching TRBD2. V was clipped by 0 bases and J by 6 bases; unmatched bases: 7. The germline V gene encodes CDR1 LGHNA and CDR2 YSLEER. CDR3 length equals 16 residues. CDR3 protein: CASSQDSRAGGNIQYF. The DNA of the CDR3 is TGCGCCAGCAGCCAAGATAGCAGGGCGGGAGGAAACATTCAGTACTTC.

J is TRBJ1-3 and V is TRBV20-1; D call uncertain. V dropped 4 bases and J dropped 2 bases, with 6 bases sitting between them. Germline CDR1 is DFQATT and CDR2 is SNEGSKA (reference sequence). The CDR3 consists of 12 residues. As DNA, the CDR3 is TGCAGTGCTAAGGGCCCTGGAAACACCATATATTTT. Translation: CSAKGPGNTIYF.

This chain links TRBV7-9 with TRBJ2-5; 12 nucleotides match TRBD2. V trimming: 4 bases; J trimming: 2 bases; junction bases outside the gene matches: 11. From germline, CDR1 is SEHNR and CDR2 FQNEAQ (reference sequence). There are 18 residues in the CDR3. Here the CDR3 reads CASSSRLAGDRGQETQYF. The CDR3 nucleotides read TGTGCCAGCAGCTCAAGACTAGCGGGGGACCGGGGGCAAGAGACCCAGTACTTC.

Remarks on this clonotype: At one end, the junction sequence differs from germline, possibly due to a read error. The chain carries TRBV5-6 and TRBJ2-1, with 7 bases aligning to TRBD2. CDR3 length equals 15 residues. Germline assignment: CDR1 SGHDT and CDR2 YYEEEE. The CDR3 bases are TGTGCCAGCAGCTCGTCTAGCGGACCCTACAATGAGCAGTTGTTC. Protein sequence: CASSSSSGPYNEQLF.

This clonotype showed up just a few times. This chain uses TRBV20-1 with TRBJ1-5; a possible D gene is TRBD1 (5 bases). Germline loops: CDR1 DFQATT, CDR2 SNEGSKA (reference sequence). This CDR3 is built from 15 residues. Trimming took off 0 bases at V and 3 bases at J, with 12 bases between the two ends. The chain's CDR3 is CSARDLKGFNQPQHF. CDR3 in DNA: TGCAGTGCTAGAGATCTCAAGGGGTTCAATCAGCCCCAGCATTTT.